This record covers a single T cell receptor beta chain. Antigen: not known. These data belong to a study of CD8+ T cells in alopecia areata. Study overall: Tofacitinib dosing lasted 6 to 18 months, which was then followed by 6 months off drug.

Study outcomes and limitations: Higher clonality was seen in lesional scalp than in normal scalp, especially in alopecia totalis/universalis.

The authors extracted RNA and reverse transcribed it into cDNA as the sequencing template. Data came from immunoSEQ multiplex PCR; TCRdb stores just in-frame clones and leaves some out. In the table there are 150,000 to 200,000 clones, around three fifths of which are singletons. The germline CDR1 and CDR2 sequences are SEHNR and FQNEAQ (reference sequence). The germline V and J ends were trimmed by 5 bases and 2 bases, with 9 bases remaining between them. CDR3 length: 14 residues. Lesional scalp tissue (obtained by punch biopsy) and peripheral blood were collected from alopecia areata patients. Sequencing was performed on CD4+ T cells sorted from blood, taken at week 0. This TCR derives from a human donor with alopecia areata. V usage is TRBV7-9 and J usage is TRBJ2-2; D is uncertain. The CDR3 is CASSTTDNTGELFF. The CDR3 nucleotides are TGTGCCAGCAGCACGACTGATAACACCGGGGAGCTGTTTTTT. Drawing the rest from reference TRBV7-9 and TRBJ2-2, the complete variable domain is DTGVSQNPRHKITKRGQNVTFRCDPISEHNRLYWYRQTLGQGPEFLTYFQNEAQLEKSRLLSDRFSAERPKGSFSTLEIQRTEQGDSAMYLCASSTTDNTGELFFGEGSRLTVL.